The clone carrying this TCR beta chain was seen a handful of times. One base separates it from a far larger clone, so it is likely a read error. The identical CDR3 is also encoded by other nucleotide sequences in the sample. This entry belongs to a study of cytomegalovirus exposure and HLA in healthy donors. Amplification used 60 Vbeta primers and 13 Jbeta primers. Sequencing was performed with immunoSEQ multiplex PCR; in TCRdb, only in-frame clones are kept and a portion is missing. In the table there are roughly 150,000 clones, approximately 84% of which are singletons. These donors, healthy bone marrow donors, were studied. The CDR3 runs 12 residues. Per the germline V gene, CDR1 is GTSNPN and CDR2 is SVGIG (reference sequence). V lost 3 bases to trimming and J lost 6 bases, with 11 bases between them.

The chain is built from TRBV30 and TRBJ1-2; D gene uncertain. The origin of this receptor is a woman between 40 and 55 years old in good health and CMV-seropositive. Material: PBMCs. The CDR3 loop reads CAWREGADGYTF. CDR3 sequence (DNA): TGTGCCTGGAGGGAGGGCGCGGATGGCTACACCTTC.